The TCR beta chain under discussion was sequenced for a study of neurological immune-mediated disorders. There are 15 residues in the CDR3. Germline CDR1 is DFQATT and CDR2 is SNEGSKA (reference sequence). Trimming stripped 6 bases from V and 2 bases from J, with 16 bases between. This clonotype was counted at least ten times. The antigen remains unidentified. The cDNA was generated by 5'RACE with 10-nucleotide random UMIs. From the 5' RACE reads, TCRdb called clonotypes with MiXCR, one entry per CDR3 protein. The top ten clones hold 2% to 2.5% of a sample with over 60,000 distinct CDR3 sequences, 4.5% to 6.5% of them seen once. Study findings and constraints: One cluster of related CDR3 sequences contained, by phylogenetic grouping, the repertoires of 18 of 34 multiple sclerosis patients and formed a possible signature. No sharing of CDR3 amino acid sequences was observed among expanded clones across subjects, suggesting private repertoires in all groups.

The chain uses TRBV20-1 and TRBJ2-2; the D gene could be TRBD1 or TRBD2 (5 bases each). The receptor comes from a woman under 40 with multiple sclerosis. Sequenced input: PBMCs. The CDR3 region is CSANMQGANTGELFF. The CDR3 region has the DNA TGCAGTGCAAACATGCAGGGAGCAAACACCGGGGAGCTGTTTTTT.